These 13 T cell receptor beta chains originate from one sample sequenced in a study of CD8 T cells in Susac syndrome. An input of about 0.45 to 1 ug of RNA was subjected to reverse transcription using random hexamers. TCRdb analysed the immunoSEQ multiplex PCR reads with MiXCR anew, one entry per CDR3 protein. The sample contains around 99,000 distinct CDR3 sequences, about 95% of which appear only once. Source material: CD4+ T cells from PBMCs. The receptors were sampled from a human donor in good health.

The chain has TRBV19 and TRBJ2-5; D is ambiguous. This CDR3 comprises 10 residues. Trimming shortened V by 10 bases and J by 5 bases, and 8 bases separated the two germline ends. CDR1 is LNHDA and CDR2 is SQIVND in the germline V gene (reference sequence). CDR3 DNA sequence: TGTGCCACCTCAGCGGAGACCCAGTACTTC. Amino acid sequence: CATSAETQYF.

The gene calls are TRBV3-1 and TRBJ2-6; D is ambiguous. CDR1 and CDR2 from the germline V gene are LGHDT and YNNKEL (reference sequence). The CDR3 is 16 amino acids. V lost 1 base and J 4 bases, leaving 11 bases between the germline ends. DNA for the CDR3: TGTGCCAGCAGCCAAGTCCGCCTGGGAGGGGCCAACGTCCTGACTTTC. Translated: CASSQVRLGGANVLTF.

The rearrangement joins TRBV7-2 to TRBJ1-5, with D uncertain. The V and J ends lost 1 base and 0 bases respectively, with 7 bases between them. The CDR3 spans 15 residues. Germline values: CDR1 SGHTA, CDR2 FQGNSA. The CDR3 DNA is TGTGCCAGCAGCTTAGGCAGCCTTAGCAATCAGCCCCAGCATTTT. Amino acids: CASSLGSLSNQPQHF.

The J gene is TRBJ1-1, the V gene TRBV20-1; maybe TRBD1 (5 bases). Germline loops: CDR1 DFQATT, CDR2 SNEGSKA (reference sequence). The CDR3 extends over 13 amino acids. Trimming took off 0 bases at V and 5 bases at J, with 10 bases between the two ends. The CDR3 sequence is CSARDGAGTEAFF. The CDR3 DNA sequence: TGCAGTGCTAGAGATGGGGCAGGGACTGAAGCTTTCTTT.

J is TRBJ1-6 and V is TRBV23-1; a possible D gene is TRBD1 (5 bases). TRBV23-1 is an ORF, and what it does is uncertain. CDR3 length equals 14 residues. V lost 4 bases and J 9 bases, leaving 13 bases between the germline ends. In DNA form, the CDR3 reads TGCGCCAGCAGTCCCCAGTGGAGGGGTTCACCCCTCCACTTT. It specifies CASSPQWRGSPLHF.

The V and J genes are TRBV24-1 and TRBJ2-1; no clear D. CDR1 and CDR2 (germline): KGHDR, SFDVKD. The CDR3 is made up of 13 amino acids. Trimming took off 7 bases at V and 7 bases at J, with 13 bases between the two ends. DNA for the CDR3: TGTGCCACCAGGGACCGGAATTGGAATGAGCAGTTCTTC. Translated: CATRDRNWNEQFF.

The genes are TRBV25-1 and TRBJ2-2; 11 bases fit TRBD2. CDR3 size: 16 residues. V lost 4 bases to trimming and J lost 6 bases; unmatched junction nucleotides: 7. Germline V gives CDR1 MGHDK, CDR2 SYGVNS. The CDR3 sequence: CASSVIAGGLAGELFF. The CDR3 DNA is TGTGCCAGCAGTGTCATAGCGGGAGGGTTAGCCGGGGAGCTGTTTTTT.

The chain recombines TRBV5-1 with TRBJ2-1; 7 nucleotides align to TRBD2. V lost 0 bases, J lost 4 bases, and 7 bases stayed unmatched. In germline, CDR1 is SGHRS, CDR2 YFSETQ. CDR3 length: 16 residues. CDR3 DNA sequence: TGCGCCAGCAGCTTGGCCGTGGGAGGGGCGTACAATGAGCAGTTCTTC. It is translated as CASSLAVGGAYNEQFF.

The rearrangement joins TRBV18 to TRBJ2-1, with D perhaps TRBD1 (6 bases). The germline gives CDR1 KGHSH, CDR2 LQKENI. The CDR3 extends over 12 amino acids. V lost 6 bases and J lost 4, with 7 bases in between. As DNA, the CDR3 is TGTGCCAGCTCGACAGGATACAATGAGCAGTTCTTC. Translating it yields CASSTGYNEQFF.

Comment on this clonotype: The junction and the germline gene differ at one end; a read error may be behind it. J is TRBJ2-4 and V is TRBV28; 8 bases are a match to TRBD1. This CDR3 has 15 amino acids. Looked up from germline, CDR1 is MDHEN and CDR2 is SYDVKM. The CDR3: CASSLWGQDKNIQYF. For the CDR3, the DNA is TGTGCCAGCAGTCTATGGGGACAGGACAAAAACATTCAGTACTTC. Drawing the rest from reference TRBV28 and TRBJ2-4, the complete variable domain is DVKVTQSSRYLVKRTGEKVFLECVQDMDHENMFWYRQDPGLGLRLIYFSYDVKMKEKGDIPEGYSVSREKKERFSLILESASTNQTSMYLCASSLWGQDKNIQYFGAGTRLSVL.

The chain is built from TRBV9 and TRBJ2-2; 8 bases line up with TRBD1. Germline V lookup: CDR1 SGDLS, CDR2 YYNGEE. This CDR3 has 16 residues. J gave up 0 bases and V 5 bases, and 6 bases lay outside the gene matches. The CDR3 spells CASRVGQGTNTGELFF. CDR3 bases: TGTGCCAGCAGAGTCGGACAGGGAACGAACACCGGGGAGCTGTTTTTT.

The chain uses TRBV20-1 and TRBJ1-2, with D unclear. Between the trimmed V and J ends, which lost 2 bases and 4 bases, there was a span of 8 bases. The CDR3 has 12 residues. Germline V CDR1 and CDR2: DFQATT, SNEGSKA (reference sequence). CDR3 in amino acids: CSARHFSYGYTF. In nucleotides, the CDR3 is TGCAGTGCTAGACACTTCAGCTATGGCTACACCTTC.

J is TRBJ2-5 and V is TRBV13, with no clear D. CDR1 is PRHDT, CDR2 FYEKMQ, per germline (reference sequence). V was trimmed by 0 bases and J by 5 bases, leaving 7 bases between them. CDR3 length: 13 amino acids. The CDR3 nucleotides are TGTGCCAGCAGCTTAGGGGTGTACGAGACCCAGTACTTC. Translated, it gives CASSLGVYETQYF.